Following are 22 T cell receptor beta chains from one sample sequenced in a study of shared clonotypes between healthy human individuals. Using immunoSEQ multiplex PCR, the repertoire was profiled, and TCRdb retains in-frame clones only, with some absent. The sample records 2 million to 3 million clones, roughly 93% being singletons. The sequenced sample consisted of naive CD4+ T cells from PBMCs. Documented subset: CD45RA+ positively selected. The receptors were sampled from a man between 18 and 35 years old in good health. Some clones in this sample may be carry-over from other donors' samples.

Worth noting for this clone: Other DNA sequences from this sample encode an identical CDR3 as well. The V gene is TRBV19, the J gene TRBJ1-5; D uncertain. The CDR3 consists of 14 residues. V was shortened by 6 bases and J by 1 base, with 10 bases between the two germline ends. Germline-derived CDR1 and CDR2 are LNHDA and SQIVND (reference sequence). This CDR3 reads CASRLGLSNQPQHF. CDR3 DNA: TGTGCCAGTAGGTTAGGACTGAGCAATCAGCCCCAGCATTTT.

With respect to this clone: Other DNA sequences in the sample encode the same CDR3. The chain has TRBV5-1 and TRBJ2-7, with D possibly being TRBD2 (6 bases). Trimming removed 0 bases from V and 0 bases from J, with 7 bases in between. Per germline, CDR1 SGHRS and CDR2 YFSETQ. This CDR3 is built from 14 residues. The CDR3 loop reads CASSLGGDSYEQYF. CDR3 DNA sequence: TGCGCCAGCAGCTTGGGCGGGGACTCCTACGAGCAGTACTTC.

This clone was recorded only once. A read error may produce the germline difference seen at one junction end. The chain recombines TRBV7-3 with TRBJ1-1; D ambiguous. This CDR3 is built from 13 residues. CDR1 and CDR2 from the germline V gene are SGHTA and FQGTGA. The CDR3 is CASSFSRNSEAFF. CDR3 DNA sequence: TGTGCCAGCAGCTTTAGCAGAAACAGTGAAGCTTTCTTT.

The chain has TRBV21-1 and TRBJ2-6; TRBD2, the table's D call, lacks a check against the DNA. TRBV21-1 is labeled a pseudogene. The CDR3 is 18 amino acids. The CDR3 DNA reads TGTGCCAGCAGCAAAGCGCTCCGGGGGTTCCCTGGGGCCAACGTCCTGACTTTC. As protein: CASSKALRGFPGANVLTF.

This chain uses TRBV4-1 with TRBJ2-1; D gene unclear. This CDR3 comprises 15 residues. Germline V CDR1 and CDR2: MGHRA, YSYEKL. Trimming pared 1 base from V and 6 bases from J, leaving 13 bases between. In DNA, the CDR3 is TGCGCCAGCAGCCAAGCCGGGCAACAGATCAATGAGCAGTTCTTC. Protein: CASSQAGQQINEQFF.

The chain combines TRBV9 with TRBJ1-2; possible D gene TRBD1, 5 bases. The CDR3 runs to 16 residues. Germline V gene data show CDR1 as SGDLS and CDR2 as YYNGEE. Trimming took 0 bases from V and 8 from J, leaving 20 bases between them. CDR3 sequence reads: CASSVDLQGSLRGYTF. The CDR3 region has the DNA TGTGCCAGCAGCGTAGACCTCCAGGGCTCCCTTCGGGGCTACACCTTC.

This chain's CDR3 is CASSNENIQYF. DNA of the CDR3: TGTGCCAGCAGTAACGAAAACATTCAGTACTTC. This rearrangement joins TRBV28 to TRBJ2-4; D gene uncertain. The CDR3 covers 11 residues. Germline assignment: CDR1 MDHEN and CDR2 SYDVKM. Trimming pared 5 bases from V and 5 bases from J, leaving 4 bases between.

The CDR3 spells CASSPKGTEAFF. The CDR3 DNA is TGTGCCAGCAGCCCTAAGGGCACTGAAGCTTTCTTT. The rearrangement joins TRBV11-2 to TRBJ1-1, with D unresolved. The V gene lost 5 bases and the J gene lost 4 bases, with 8 bases spanning the gap. The CDR3 consists of 12 residues. The germline gives CDR1 SGHAT, CDR2 FQNNGV.

J is TRBJ2-1 and V is TRBV25-1, with 10 bases lining up with TRBD2. Germline V lookup: CDR1 MGHDK, CDR2 SYGVNS. V gave up 7 bases and J gave up 2 bases; unmatched junction bases: 5. This CDR3 contains 15 residues. CDR3 coding DNA: TGTGCCAGCAACATAGCGGGAGGTCCCTACAATGAGCAGTTCTTC. Amino acids: CASNIAGGPYNEQFF. Filled out from reference TRBV25-1 and TRBJ2-1, the complete variable domain reads EADIYQTPRYLVIGTGKKITLECSQTMGHDKMYWYQQDPGMELHLIHYSYGVNSTEKGDLSSESTVSRIRTEHFPLTLESARPSHTSQYLCASNIAGGPYNEQFFGPGTRLTVL.

The chain combines TRBV7-2 with TRBJ2-3; 7 nucleotides align to TRBD2. The germline V gene encodes CDR1 SGHTA and CDR2 FQGNSA. This CDR3 spans 14 amino acids. The J segment lost 4 bases and the V segment lost 5 bases, leaving 6 bases of the junction unmatched. In DNA form, the CDR3 reads TGTGCCAGCAGCCTACAGCGGGAACCAGATACGCAGTATTTT. This encodes CASSLQREPDTQYF.

This chain connects TRBV28 to TRBJ2-5; the D gene is possibly TRBD2 (7 bases). This CDR3 region has 14 residues. Germline lookup yields CDR1 MDHEN and CDR2 SYDVKM. The ends were cut back, 3 bases at V and 7 bases at J, with 15 bases in the middle. In DNA, the CDR3 is TGTGCCAGCAGTTTTCGGGGGGCCCCGGGGACCCAGTACTTC. Its protein is CASSFRGAPGTQYF.

The chain combines TRBV5-1 with TRBJ2-1, with 9 nucleotides matching TRBD1. V was pared by 4 bases and J by 8 bases, with 7 bases of the junction left unmatched. CDR1 SGHRS and CDR2 YFSETQ come from the germline V gene. CDR3 length: 14 amino acids. The CDR3 here is CASSVPGQGDEQFF. In nucleotides, the CDR3 is TGCGCCAGCAGCGTACCGGGACAGGGCGATGAGCAGTTCTTC.

The chain carries TRBV19 and TRBJ2-1; the D call may be TRBD1 or TRBD2 (5 bases each). The CDR3 has 15 residues. Trimming stripped 5 bases from V and 10 bases from J, with 21 bases between. Germline loops: CDR1 LNHDA, CDR2 SQIVND (reference sequence). CDR3 sequence reads: CASSPSSPGWGEQFF. The CDR3, as DNA: TGTGCCAGTAGTCCTTCCAGTCCCGGATGGGGGGAGCAGTTCTTC.

The chain uses TRBV5-6 and TRBJ2-1, with D possibly being TRBD1 or TRBD2 (5 bases each). The CDR3 loop spans 13 amino acids. V was cut by 1 base and J by 9 bases, with 11 bases left in between. Germline V CDR1 and CDR2: SGHDT, YYEEEE. The CDR3 nucleotides are TGTGCCAGCAGCTTGCCGGGGCGGACTGAGCAGTTCTTC. Its protein is CASSLPGRTEQFF. The variable domain in full, with the rest retrieved from reference TRBV5-6 and TRBJ2-1, is DAGVTQSPTHLIKTRGQQVTLRCSPKSGHDTVSWYQQALGQGPQFIFQYYEEEERQRGNFPDRFSGHQFPNYSSELNVNALLLGDSALYLCASSLPGRTEQFFGPGTRLTVL.

This chain connects TRBV7-8 to TRBJ2-1, with 7 bases identical to TRBD2. The CDR3 consists of 15 residues. With V trimmed by 4 bases and J by 4 bases, 7 bases remained unmatched. CDR1 and CDR2 (germline): SGHVS, FQNEAQ. The CDR3 DNA sequence: TGTGCCAGCAGCTCACCGAGCGGGATTTACAATGAGCAGTTCTTC. Protein sequence: CASSSPSGIYNEQFF.

The count of this clone is one. CDR3 residues: CASSTTGYGYEQYF. The CDR3 bases are TGTGCCAGCAGTACTACAGGGTACGGGTACGAGCAGTACTTC. The chain carries TRBV6-1 and TRBJ2-7; perhaps TRBD1 as D (6 bases). CDR1 is MNHNS and CDR2 is SASEGT in the germline V gene. V gave up 5 bases and J gave up 4 bases, with 15 bases separating them. CDR3 size: 14 residues.

The DNA of the CDR3 is TGCGCCAGCATGGGATACAGGGGGAACACCGGGGAGCTGTTTTTT. Its protein is CASMGYRGNTGELFF. The rearrangement links TRBV5-1 to TRBJ2-2; 7 bases align to TRBD1. In germline, CDR1 is SGHRS, CDR2 YFSETQ. V dropped 6 bases and J dropped 1; count of bases not matched to a gene: 6. The CDR3 has 15 amino acids.

The chain recombines TRBV9 with TRBJ2-3; 7 nucleotides match TRBD2. V dropped 0 bases and J dropped 2; count of bases not matched to a gene: 6. The CDR3 consists of 16 residues. CDR1 and CDR2 from the germline V gene are SGDLS and YYNGEE. CDR3 sequence: CASSVDAGVLTDTQYF. The CDR3 DNA follows: TGTGCCAGCAGCGTAGATGCGGGAGTCCTCACAGATACGCAGTATTTT.

This chain connects TRBV28 to TRBJ2-5, with 13 nucleotides matching TRBD2. The germline gives CDR1 MDHEN, CDR2 SYDVKM. The V and J ends lost 7 bases and 2 bases, in that order; junction bases with no gene match: 7. This CDR3 has 16 residues. CDR3 bases: TGTGCCAGCAACCCGGGGGGACTAGCGGGGCAAGAGACCCAGTACTTC. Amino acid sequence: CASNPGGLAGQETQYF.

This sequence joins TRBV6-5 and TRBJ2-1; D might be TRBD2 (5 bases). CDR1 is MNHEY, CDR2 SVGAGI, per germline. V lost 7 bases and J lost 14, with 15 bases in between. This CDR3 spans 11 amino acids. Written as DNA, the CDR3 is TGTGCCAGCATGTGGACCGGGAAAGAGTTCTTC. It specifies CASMWTGKEFF.

The V gene is TRBV7-9, the J gene TRBJ2-1, with TRBD1 matching 9 bases. Trimming took 5 bases from V and 2 from J; bases not matched to a gene: 10. The length of the CDR3 is 17 residues. CDR1 and CDR2 (germline): SEHNR, FQNEAQ (reference sequence). CDR3 nucleotides: TGTGCCAGCAGCCAGGGCCGGACAGGGGTTGCCTACAATGAGCAGTTCTTC. Translated: CASSQGRTGVAYNEQFF.

This clone has more than one count but fewer than ten. One base away lies a much larger clone, so this may be a sequencing read error. The identical CDR3 is also encoded by other nucleotide sequences in the sample. The chain joins TRBV11-1 to TRBJ1-1, with no clear D. The V gene's germline CDR1 is SGHAT and CDR2 FQDESV (reference sequence). With 1 base removed from V and 1 base from J, the gap between germline ends came to 4 bases. The CDR3 extends over 13 amino acids. The CDR3 protein is CASSLEGNTEAFF. The DNA of the CDR3 is TGTGCCAGCAGCTTAGAGGGGAACACTGAAGCTTTCTTT.